This entry lists 14 T cell receptor beta chains sequenced from one sample in a study of tumor-infiltrating lymphocytes in primary liver carcinoma. TCR beta cDNA was reverse-transcribed from around 0.55 ug of total RNA. The reaction used a constant-region primer and ProtoScript II reverse transcriptase. Sequencing libraries for TCR beta derived from three nested multiplex PCR rounds that used slightly modified ARM-PCR. TRBV1-TRBV30 forward primers paired with a C-beta reverse primer were used in the first two PCR rounds, which ran about 11 cycles each. TCRdb itself ran the multiplex PCR reads through MiXCR, one entry per CDR3 protein. Found here are roughly 70,000 distinct CDR3 sequences, about two thirds of them singletons; the top ten hold 40% to 45%. It was from about 19-30 mg of unsorted bulk tissue that RNA and DNA were co-extracted. The sequenced material came from liver tumor tissue from sampling region 4. Subset given: tumor region T4, right-lateral pole. Every receptor here comes from a man in his forties with primary liver carcinoma and hepatitis B virus infection.

This clonotype was seen at least ten times. V gene TRBV7-6 combines with J gene TRBJ1-5; TRBD1 might be the D (6 bases). CDR3 length equals 14 residues. V shed 4 bases and J shed 3 bases, with 10 bases lying between them. Germline assignment: CDR1 SGHVS and CDR2 FNYEAQ. The CDR3 region is CASSSGQNNQPQHF. The CDR3 DNA reads TGTGCCAGCAGCTCAGGACAGAACAATCAGCCCCAGCATTTT.

This clonotype rates as hyperexpanded. V and J are TRBV11-2 and TRBJ2-1; D is undetermined. V lost 2 bases and J lost 9, with 14 bases in between. Germline lookup yields CDR1 SGHAT and CDR2 FQNNGV. The CDR3 is 14 residues long. The CDR3 sequence: CASSLYRLVSEQFF. DNA of the CDR3: TGTGCCAGCAGCTTATACCGGCTAGTTAGTGAGCAGTTCTTC. The full variable domain, with the rest looked up from reference TRBV11-2 and TRBJ2-1, is EAGVAQSPRYKIIEKRQSVAFWCNPISGHATLYWYQQILGQGPKLLIQFQNNGVVDDSQLPKDRFSAERLKGVDSTLKIQPAKLEDSAVYLCASSLYRLVSEQFFGPGTRLTVL.

Notes on this clonotype: One end of the junction is discordant with germline, which a read error may explain. The gene calls are TRBV11-1 and TRBJ2-4, with TRBD2 identical over 13 bases. The germline V gene has CDR1 SGHAT and CDR2 FQDESV (reference sequence). The CDR3 consists of 17 residues. This chain's CDR3 is CASSFPGTSGIKNTQYF. The CDR3 DNA sequence: TGTGCCAGTAGCTTTCCCGGGACTAGCGGGATCAAAAACACTCAGTACTTC.

This clonotype was counted a few times. The chain carries TRBV18 and TRBJ2-1; the D gene is possibly TRBD1 (6 bases). V was clipped by 1 base and J by 8 bases, with 15 bases between them. Germline V lookup: CDR1 KGHSH, CDR2 LQKENI. The CDR3 length is 15 residues. In DNA form, the CDR3 reads TGTGCCAGCTCACCACTACCGAAACAGGGTGATGAGCAGTTCTTC. It codes for CASSPLPKQGDEQFF.

This clonotype was observed many times. The rearrangement links TRBV2 to TRBJ2-1; D uncertain. V was cut by 6 bases and J by 8 bases, with 11 bases left in between. Germline V gives CDR1 SNHLY, CDR2 FYNNEI. This CDR3 region has 12 residues. This chain's CDR3 is CASSSGLDEQFF. For the CDR3, the DNA is TGTGCCAGCAGCTCTGGGTTGGATGAGCAGTTCTTC.

About this clonotype: The junction departs from the called germline gene at one end, perhaps through a read error. V usage is TRBV12-3 or TRBV12-4 and J usage is TRBJ1-2, with 7 bases aligning to TRBD1. The CDR3 extends over 15 amino acids. The CDR3 is CASSLGAGGGYGYTF. Written as DNA, the CDR3 is TGTGCCAGCAGTTTGGGGGCAGGGGGAGGGTATGGCTACACATTC.

In regard to this clonotype: Being one base from a much bigger clone, this may be a read error. The chain carries TRBV7-2 and TRBJ2-3; D is unclear. The better agreement between TRBJ1-5 and the DNA end casts doubt on the J call. Germline V gene sequence: CDR1 SGHTA, CDR2 FQGNSA. The CDR3 consists of 17 residues. The CDR3 here is CASRNFGLSGRVDTQHF. Here the CDR3 DNA reads TGTGCCAGCAGGAATTTCGGACTAAGCGGGAGGGTAGATACGCAGCATTTT.

As for this clonotype: The junction differs from germline at one of its ends, possibly a read error. This chain joins TRBV29-1 and TRBJ2-5; D gene ambiguous. This CDR3 spans 14 amino acids. The germline V gene encodes CDR1 SQVTM and CDR2 ANQGSEA. The CDR3 spells CSVEDVAQGETQYF. Written as DNA, the CDR3 is TGCAGCGTTGAAGATGTCGCACAAGGAGAGACTCAGTACTTC.

The count of this clonotype is one. This rearrangement joins TRBV2 to TRBJ2-2, with no clear D. The CDR3 has 14 amino acids. V lost 9 bases, J lost 1 base, and 12 bases lay in between. The germline gives CDR1 SNHLY, CDR2 FYNNEI. CDR3: CARSRSENTGELFF. The CDR3 DNA reads as TGTGCCAGAAGCCGATCGGAGAACACCGGGGAGCTGTTTTTT.

The chain couples TRBV29-1 to TRBJ2-5; TRBD1 aligns across 11 bases. J lost 5 bases, V lost 5 bases, and 10 bases had no gene match. In germline, CDR1 is SQVTM, CDR2 ANQGSEA. The CDR3 contains 15 residues. This CDR3 reads CSVSRTGGLWETQYF. CDR3 DNA sequence: TGCAGCGTTTCAAGGACAGGGGGCTTGTGGGAGACCCAGTACTTC. Full variable domain (rest looked up from reference TRBV29-1 and TRBJ2-5): SAVISQKPSRDICQRGTSLTIQCQVDSQVTMMFWYRQQPGQSLTLIATANQGSEATYESGFVIDKFPISRPNLTFSTLTVSNMSPEDSSIYLCSVSRTGGLWETQYFGPGTRLLVL.

With respect to this clonotype: The junction shows a germline mismatch at one end, possibly a read error. The chain employs TRBV4-2 and TRBJ1-5, with 7 nucleotides matching TRBD1. The CDR3 runs 19 residues. From germline, CDR1 is LGHNA and CDR2 YNFKEQ. CDR3 region: CVSSQGKGSGQLSNQPQHF. CDR3 coding DNA: TGTGTCAGCAGCCAAGGGAAGGGGTCGGGACAGCTTAGTAATCAGCCCCAGCATTTT.

This clonotype was observed many times. This rearrangement joins TRBV4-3 to TRBJ2-2; D uncertain. This CDR3 is built from 13 residues. Germline-derived CDR1 and CDR2 are LGHNA and YSLEER. V was clipped by 6 bases and J by 4 bases, with 9 bases between them. The CDR3 DNA follows: TGCGCCAGCAGTCCCCAACGCACCGGGGAGCTGTTTTTT. Protein: CASSPQRTGELFF.

J is TRBJ1-5 and V is TRBV6-5, with TRBD1 matching over 7 bases. Trimming took 6 bases from V and 5 from J; bases not matched to a gene: 7. This CDR3 comprises 14 residues. In germline, CDR1 is MNHEY, CDR2 SVGAGI. CDR3 residues: CASSSDRDDQPQHF. DNA of the CDR3: TGTGCCAGCAGCTCAGACAGGGACGATCAGCCCCAGCATTTT.

The table lists this clonotype with many counts. The rearrangement links TRBV7-9 to TRBJ2-3; TRBD2 agrees at 12 bases. Germline V gene lookup returns CDR1 SEHNR and CDR2 FQNEAQ (reference sequence). There are 16 residues in the CDR3. With 1 base clipped from V and 3 bases from J, the junction kept 2 bases outside the gene matches. CDR3: CASSLGLAGDTDTQYF. The CDR3 DNA follows: TGTGCCAGCAGCTTAGGACTAGCGGGAGATACAGATACGCAGTATTTT.